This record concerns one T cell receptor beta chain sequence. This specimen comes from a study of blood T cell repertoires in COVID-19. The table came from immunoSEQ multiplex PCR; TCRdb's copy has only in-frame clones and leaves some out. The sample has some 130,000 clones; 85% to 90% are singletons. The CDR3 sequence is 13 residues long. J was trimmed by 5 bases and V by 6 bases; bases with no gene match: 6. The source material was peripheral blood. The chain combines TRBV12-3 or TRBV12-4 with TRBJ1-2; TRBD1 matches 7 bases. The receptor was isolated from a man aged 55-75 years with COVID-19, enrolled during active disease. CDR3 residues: CASRADRAYGYTF. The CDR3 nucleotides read TGTGCCAGCAGGGCCGACAGGGCTTATGGCTACACCTTC.